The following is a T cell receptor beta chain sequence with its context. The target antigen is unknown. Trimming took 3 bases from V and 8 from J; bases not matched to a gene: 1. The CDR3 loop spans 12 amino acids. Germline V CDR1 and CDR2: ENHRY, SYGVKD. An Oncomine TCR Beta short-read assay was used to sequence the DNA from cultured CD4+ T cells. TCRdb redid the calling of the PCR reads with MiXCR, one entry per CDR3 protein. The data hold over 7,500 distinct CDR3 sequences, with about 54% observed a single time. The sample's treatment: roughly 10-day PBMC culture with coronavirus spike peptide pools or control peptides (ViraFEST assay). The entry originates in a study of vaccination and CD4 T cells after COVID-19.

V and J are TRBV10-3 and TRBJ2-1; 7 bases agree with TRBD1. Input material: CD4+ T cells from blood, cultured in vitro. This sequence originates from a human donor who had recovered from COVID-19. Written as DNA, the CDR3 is TGTGCCATCAGTGAAGGGGGCGATGAGCAGTTCTTC. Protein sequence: CAISEGGDEQFF.